This TCR beta chain came from a study of response to subunit inactivated influenza vaccine. Notes on the study in general: Only a handful of new T cells, the authors suggested, are recruited with each seasonal influenza vaccination.

As to this clonotype: Its antigen is as yet unknown.

Germline CDR1 is SGHRS and CDR2 is YFSETQ. The V and J ends lost 0 bases and 2 bases respectively, with 7 bases between them. CDR3 length equals 14 residues. TCRdb independently ran MiXCR on the RT-PCR reads; one entry per CDR3 protein. Here the sample spans around 580,000 distinct CDR3 sequences, around 15% being singletons. This TCR derives from a man aged 50 to 59 who received an inactivated influenza vaccine. This chain links TRBV5-1 with TRBJ2-3; D remains ambiguous. The sequencing used PBMCs from blood, collected 12 days after vaccination. The DNA for the CDR3 is TGCGCCAGCAGCTTGGTACACGACACAGATACGCAGTATTTT. This codes for CASSLVHDTDTQYF. Together with reference TRBV5-1 and TRBJ2-3, the CDR3 gives the full variable domain: KAGVTQTPRYLIKTRGQQVTLSCSPISGHRSVSWYQQTPGQGLQFLFEYFSETQRNKGNFPGRFSGRQFSNSRSEMNVSTLELGDSALYLCASSLVHDTDTQYFGPGTRLTVL.